The clone carrying this T cell receptor (beta chain) was counted a few times. What it recognizes is unknown. V lost 0 bases and J 4 bases, leaving 10 bases between the germline ends. The V gene's germline CDR1 is WSHSY and CDR2 SAAADI. The CDR3 has 14 residues. The sample belongs to a study of CD8 T cells in ankylosing spondylitis. Whole-study findings and limits: Ankylosing spondylitis blood appeared to be characterized by a TCR beta motif of eight highly homologous variants.

Libraries for TCR beta were made by quantitative 5'-RACE with molecular barcodes. MiXCR was run by TCRdb on the 5' RACE reads, yielding one entry per CDR3 protein. This sample carries roughly 470,000 distinct CDR3 sequences, 25% to 30% of them seen once, and the ten largest clones take 0.75% to 0.9%. The receptor's source is a male donor with ankylosing spondylitis. Input material: blood, either unsorted or a sorted T cell fraction (not recorded which). The chain uses TRBV10-2 and TRBJ2-7; D is perhaps TRBD2 (6 bases). CDR3 bases: TGCGCCAGCAGTGAGTCCTCACGGGGGTACGAGCAGTACTTC. Translated: CASSESSRGYEQYF.